This TCR beta chain was recovered during a study of blood T cell repertoires in COVID-19 (dated by TCRdb to 2018 to 2020). Regarding the complete study: Samples covering the acute and convalescent phases of COVID-19 were provided by collaborators in the United States, Italy and Spain. The material from the prospective study consisted of cDNA or gDNA derived from T cells, B-cell-depleted T cells, or PBMCs. Deeply sampled blood TCRbeta repertoires from subjects exposed to, actively infected with, or recovered from COVID-19 were included in the dataset. The repertoires were released in a freely available public database meant as a resource for research on the immune response to SARS-CoV-2. Samples came from the ongoing ImmuneRACE study (first 160 participants) plus 1,254 subjects from 6 global collaborators. Nearly every sample came with metadata listing a de-identified subject ID, COVID-19 status, age in years and sex. Where available, HLA class I and class II types were obtained from metadata supplied by the sample provider rather than from assay-based typing.

Summary of the overall study and its limitations: The amount of clinical and demographic metadata varied by source and participant and was provided uncurated.

On this clone itself: Its antigen is currently not known. Base qualities are not at hand, and no much larger clone is one base apart.

TCRbeta CDR3 regions were amplified from genomic DNA by means of the immunoSEQ Assay, a bias-controlled multiplex PCR. The paper's data handling went like this. The number of nucleated cells in each sample was estimated from the amplification of reference gene primers within the assay. Sequence reads were collapsed and filtered to measure the absolute abundance of every unique TCRbeta CDR3 rearrangement. For each sample, productive Simpson clonality was calculated by taking the square root of Simpson's diversity index across productive rearrangements. In TCRdb, the immuneACCESS table is reduced to in-frame sequences with V and J assigned. These tables do not hold every clone; where another copy was compared, an unresolved V gene accounts for under half, and the others remain unexplained. For V, J and clone size, that table is used; D and trimming come from the DNA. This sample holds about 430,000 clones; approximately 91% were observed only once. Approximately 1.5% of the sample lies in the top ten.

The CDR3 contains 15 residues, cysteine and phenylalanine counted. The DNA shown is the 45-base CDR3, in frame from base 1. The germline V gene gives CDR1 as MDHEN and CDR2 as SYDVKM. Between the V and J ends, shortened by 3 bases and 5 bases respectively, the junction contains 11 bases. Participants in the prospective study were enrolled through a virtual design, were aged roughly 18 to 100 years, and lived in roughly 24 United States geographic areas. In the prospective study, cohorts were assigned on the basis of participant-reported clinical history obtained from a screening survey and a study questionnaire. A participant counted as exposed if, within 2 weeks of entering the study, that participant had been in contact with someone who had a PCR-confirmed or clinician-diagnosed COVID-19 case. In the prospective study, whole blood, serum and a nasopharyngeal or oropharyngeal swab were collected from each participant by mobile phlebotomists. Over an approximately 2-month period, participants in the prospective study had the option of providing additional blood draws and questionnaires. Before DNA extraction, prospective study blood samples were shipped either frozen or at room temperature.

This receptor was obtained from a woman younger than 30 who had been exposed to COVID-19. The sample was PBMCs or T cells enriched from blood (not recorded which). This sequence uses TRBV28 and TRBJ2-6; TRBD1 could be the D gene, as 6 bases match. Here the CDR3 is given as CASSFPGAWANVLTF. The nucleotides are TGTGCCAGCAGTTTTCCAGGGGCCTGGGCCAACGTCCTGACTTTC.